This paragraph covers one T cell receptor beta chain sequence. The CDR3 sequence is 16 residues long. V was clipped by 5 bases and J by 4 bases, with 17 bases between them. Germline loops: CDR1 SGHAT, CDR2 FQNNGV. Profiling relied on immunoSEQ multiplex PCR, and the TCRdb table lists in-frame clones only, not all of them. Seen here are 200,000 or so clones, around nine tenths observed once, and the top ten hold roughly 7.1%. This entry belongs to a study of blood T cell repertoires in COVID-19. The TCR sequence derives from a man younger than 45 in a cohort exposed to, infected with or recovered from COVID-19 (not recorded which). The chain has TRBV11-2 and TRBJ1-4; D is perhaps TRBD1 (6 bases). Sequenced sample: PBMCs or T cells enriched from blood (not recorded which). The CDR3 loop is CASSAPGAGVNEKLFF. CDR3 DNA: TGTGCCAGCAGCGCTCCGGGGGCGGGAGTTAATGAAAAACTGTTTTTT.